This T cell receptor beta chain is from a study (dated by TCRdb to the mid-2010s). A note on the overall study: The study set out to test whether tumor-infiltrating Tregs in breast cancer get recruited from blood Tregs or are instead converted in situ from other CD4+ T cell subsets. The study at large found these results: The greatest overlap of tumor-infiltrating Treg TCR alpha and beta sequences was with tumor naive CD4+ T cells, followed next by blood naive CD4+ T cells. The validation in the larger cohort was limited to a single TCR beta V-J rearrangement instead of whole repertoires. The TCR gene usage of tumor memory CD4+ T cells clustered together with blood and lymph node memory CD4+ cells and with lymph node naive CD4+ cells.

Full-length TCR variable regions were amplified by 5' RACE PCR using constant-region reverse primers, and then by semi-nested PCR using Nested Universal Primer A. Using the ReliaPrep RNA Cell Miniprep System, total RNA was extracted, and the SMARTer RACE 5'/3' Kit was then used to reverse transcribe the RNA into 5'RACE-ready cDNA. Multiplex adaptors were used to barcode full-length TCR alpha and beta libraries, and the barcoded libraries were sequenced on an Illumina MiSeq. The original pipeline was this. For each of nine subset-tissue groups, sequencing data from the five patients were combined, and the groups were compared by unsupervised clustering of TCR gene usage. The Morisita-Horn index was used to calculate repertoire similarity, with shared sequences weighted according to their contribution to each repertoire. TCRdb reprocessed the public reads (quality trimming at Q25 with fastp, clone calling with MiXCR) and kept in-frame beta chains. Records with the same CDR3 protein are collapsed into one entry carrying the most frequent genes and DNA. In this record, the V and J calls reflect TCRdb's handling and not the investigators' own analysis. Recorded for this sample are about 42,000 distinct CDR3 sequences; roughly 21% of them occurred a single time. The leading ten clones occupy about 3.8% of the sample.

Looking up the germline V gene yields CDR1 SGHTA and CDR2 FQGTGA. V gives up 0 bases and J gives up 0 bases, and the segment between their germline ends measures 9 bases. From the cysteine up to the phenylalanine, the CDR3 has a length of 17 residues. CDR3 DNA is the only sequence kept; it has 51 bases, read in frame from the first base. Turning to this clonotype: Its antigen has not been determined. It may be a read error: a sequence one base away is much more abundant.

Cells that were CD4+CD25+CD127-/low were the ones isolated as Tregs. Tregs, naive and memory CD4+ T cells from tumor, blood and ipsilateral draining lymph nodes of a few breast cancer patients underwent full-length TCR alpha and beta sequencing. Mononuclear cells from lymph nodes or 40 to 60 ml of peripheral blood were isolated by Ficoll density gradient centrifugation. FACS confirmed that the sorted cell populations were more than 90% pure. This sequence uses TRBV7-3 and TRBJ2-6; the D gene is perhaps TRBD2, on 6 matching bases. This sequence was found in a female donor with breast cancer. Sequenced input: Tregs sorted from blood. The sequence in DNA is TGTGCCAGCAGCTTAACGGGAGGTTCCTCTGGGGCCAACGTCCTGACTTTC. This translates into CASSLTGGSSGANVLTF.